This is a list of T cell receptor beta chains from one sample in a study of T cells after yellow fever vaccination. From the 5' RACE reads, TCRdb called clonotypes with MiXCR, one entry per CDR3 protein. The table lists about 85,000 distinct CDR3 sequences, 13% of them singletons, with around 24% in the top ten. The input for sequencing was CD8+ T cells not binding an NS4B(214-222) dextramer, sorted from PBMCs, taken 21 days after the first yellow fever vaccination. The receptors were gathered from a man between 18 and 35 years old who received the YFV17D yellow fever vaccine. Both conserved end residues are part of each CDR3. A D gene is named only where the DNA matches it firmly. Size values are once, few and many counts, or a class for expanded clones, and some rows have none.

J: TRBJ2-1
V: TRBV6-5
D: TRBD2
size: few
DNA: TGTGCCAGCAGTTCGTGGACTAGCGGGGGCAATGAGCAGTTCTTC
CDR3: CASSSWTSGGNEQFF

J: TRBJ2-2
V: TRBV7-3
D: .
size: few
DNA: TGTGCCAGCAGCCGAGCCTGGAACACCGGGGAGCTGTTTTTT
CDR3: CASSRAWNTGELFF

J: TRBJ2-6
V: TRBV20-1
D: .
size: .
DNA: TGCAGTGCTAGAGGCTACGAGATTTCTGGGGCCAACGTCCTGACTTTC
CDR3: CSARGYEISGANVLTF

J: TRBJ2-6
V: TRBV27
D: .
size: .
DNA: TGTGCCAGCAGCCACGAGGGCCTCTCTGGGGCCAACGTCCTGACTTTC
CDR3: CASSHEGLSGANVLTF

J: TRBJ1-6
V: TRBV7-2
D: TRBD1
size: .
DNA: TGTGCCAGCAGCTTATGGGGATGGGACAGAGGAAATTCACCCCTCCACTTT
CDR3: CASSLWGWDRGNSPLHF

J: TRBJ2-1
V: TRBV6-5
D: .
size: few
DNA: TGTGCCAGCAGTTTAGCAGGTGCAGCAAATGAGCAGTTCTTC
CDR3: CASSLAGAANEQFF

J: TRBJ2-3
V: TRBV12-3/TRBV12-4
D: .
size: few
DNA: TGTGCCAGCAGTCCGGATACGCAGTATTTT
CDR3: CASSPDTQYF

J: TRBJ1-2
V: TRBV7-6
D: TRBD1
size: .
DNA: TGTGCCAGCAGCTTAGCGATGAAGCAGGGGGCGGGAGGCTACACCTTC
CDR3: CASSLAMKQGAGGYTF

J: TRBJ2-7
V: TRBV6-2/TRBV6-3
D: .
size: .
DNA: TGTGCCAGCAGTTATAGTATTTACTACGAGCAGTACTTC
CDR3: CASSYSIYYEQYF

J: TRBJ1-2
V: TRBV6-5
D: .
size: once
DNA: TGTGCCAGCAGTTACGGCTCACACTCCGATGGCTACACCTTC
CDR3: CASSYGSHSDGYTF